Sequencing of this TCR beta chain was carried out in a study of CD8+ T cells in alopecia areata. Separation by sorting yielded CD4+ and CD8+ T cells from PBMCs. cDNA serving as the sequencing template came from extracted, reverse transcribed RNA. The repertoire was sequenced with immunoSEQ multiplex PCR; TCRdb's copy has only in-frame clones and lacks some. Altogether 90,000 to 120,000 clones are present, roughly 64% being singletons, with the ten largest covering roughly 20%. Whole-study findings and limits: Sequencing of scalp samples also includes resident alphabeta T cells from normal skin. Lesional scalp, especially alopecia totalis/universalis, showed higher clonality than normal scalp.

With respect to this clone: The antigen remains undetermined.

Trimming removed 4 bases from V and 2 bases from J, with 16 bases in between. CDR3 length: 16 residues. CDR1 and CDR2 from the germline V gene are SGDLS and YYNGEE. The chain combines TRBV9 with TRBJ2-4, with D maybe TRBD1 (6 bases). The TCR comes from a human donor in good health. Input material: CD8+ T cells sorted from blood. This chain's CDR3 is CASSPTTGKTKNIQYF. CDR3 coding DNA: TGTGCCAGCAGCCCAACTACAGGGAAGACCAAAAACATTCAGTACTTC.